A selection of T cell receptor beta chains follows, all from one sample in a study of blood T cells in healthy people across ages. In TCRdb, the 5' RACE reads were re-called with MiXCR into one record per CDR3 protein. There are some 900,000 distinct CDR3 sequences in the sample; around 46% occur only once, and around 15% lies in the top ten. The sequencing input was blood. These receptors were collected from a young man in good health. Each CDR3 is given with its conserved first and last residue. Fields, in order: V gene, J gene, D gene, clone size, CDR3 DNA, CDR3 protein. A D gene is named only where the DNA matches it firmly. For some rows the clone size is stated as once, few or many, or as a class when expanded; others skip it.

V: TRBV12-3/TRBV12-4; J: TRBJ2-3; D: TRBD1; size: -; DNA: TGTGCCAGCAGTTTATCCCGGGACAGGGGGGCAGATACGCAGTATTTT; CDR3: CASSLSRDRGADTQYF
V: TRBV27; J: TRBJ1-2; D: -; size: few; DNA: TGTGCCAGCAGTGCAACAGGGCTCTATGGCTACACCTTC; CDR3: CASSATGLYGYTF
V: TRBV29-1; J: TRBJ2-5; D: TRBD2; size: few; DNA: TGCAGCGTCCCCCCGAGCGGGGGATTCCAAGAGACCCAGTACTTC; CDR3: CSVPPSGGFQETQYF
V: TRBV5-6; J: TRBJ1-2; D: -; size: many; DNA: TGTGCCAGCAGCTCAGGGAGGGTTATAGGAGGAGATGGCTACACCTTC; CDR3: CASSSGRVIGGDGYTF
V: TRBV7-9; J: TRBJ2-1; D: -; size: few; DNA: TGTGCCAGCAGCTTCGCGAAGGGCCTTCGCAATGAGCAGTTCTTC; CDR3: CASSFAKGLRNEQFF
V: TRBV20-1; J: TRBJ2-5; D: -; size: -; DNA: TGCAGTGCTAGGGAGGTATGGGGCCAAGAGACCCAGTACTTC; CDR3: CSAREVWGQETQYF
V: TRBV6-6; J: TRBJ1-6; D: TRBD1; size: -; DNA: TGTGCCAGCAGTTACGGGACAGGAACGAATTCACCCCTCCACTTT; CDR3: CASSYGTGTNSPLHF
V: TRBV7-6; J: TRBJ2-3; D: TRBD2; size: -; DNA: TGTGCCAGCAGCGTCCCTACCAGCGGGGGTTCCACAGATACGCAGTATTTT; CDR3: CASSVPTSGGSTDTQYF
V: TRBV12-3/TRBV12-4; J: TRBJ2-1; D: TRBD2; size: few; DNA: TGTGCCAGCAGTTTTTGGCTAGCGGGCGTTTTCAATGAGCAGTTCTTC; CDR3: CASSFWLAGVFNEQFF
V: TRBV2; J: TRBJ1-5; D: -; size: -; DNA: TGTGCCAGCAGTGTCCGGGATAGCAATCGGCCCCAGCATTTT; CDR3: CASSVRDSNRPQHF
V: TRBV6-2/TRBV6-3; J: TRBJ1-5; D: -; size: -; DNA: TGTGCCAGCAGTTACCGTCAGGTGTCCCCTCAGGAGCCCCAGCATTTT; CDR3: CASSYRQVSPQEPQHF
V: TRBV5-1; J: TRBJ2-7; D: TRBD1; size: -; DNA: TGCGCCAGCAGCTCGCCGGGACAGGGGGCAAGTGAGCAGTACTTC; CDR3: CASSSPGQGASEQYF
V: TRBV6-6; J: TRBJ2-6; D: -; size: -; DNA: TGTGCCAGCAGTTACGGGGCCGGGGGCTCTGGGGCCAACGTCCTGACTTTC; CDR3: CASSYGAGGSGANVLTF
V: TRBV12-3/TRBV12-4; J: TRBJ1-4; D: -; size: -; DNA: TGTGCCAGCAGTTCCGCGGGAGGGGAGGGTACTAATGAAAAACTGTTTTTT; CDR3: CASSSAGGEGTNEKLFF
V: TRBV15; J: TRBJ1-5; D: TRBD1; size: -; DNA: TGTGCCACCAGCAGAGCAGCGAATACAGGGGTTGGGAGTCAGCCCCAGCATTTT; CDR3: CATSRAANTGVGSQPQHF
V: TRBV9; J: TRBJ2-7; D: TRBD1; size: -; DNA: TGTGCCAGCAGCGTAGCGGACTACAGGGGGATGTACTTC; CDR3: CASSVADYRGMYF
V: TRBV7-9; J: TRBJ2-4; D: -; size: -; DNA: TGTGCCAGCAGCCCCGTGGAGTCCTTAGCCAAAAACATTCAGTACTTC; CDR3: CASSPVESLAKNIQYF
V: TRBV18; J: TRBJ2-7; D: TRBD1; size: few; DNA: TGTGCCAGCTCACCGACAGGGGGCTTCTACGAGCAGTACTTC; CDR3: CASSPTGGFYEQYF
V: TRBV28; J: TRBJ2-3; D: TRBD2; size: many; DNA: TGTGCCAGCAGTCAGCGGGGGGGCCCCACAGATACGCAGTATTTT; CDR3: CASSQRGGPTDTQYF
V: TRBV7-3; J: TRBJ2-3; D: -; size: -; DNA: TGTGCCAGCAGCCCCGCTCCGGGGCGCTCCGGCACAGATACGCAGTATTTT; CDR3: CASSPAPGRSGTDTQYF
V: TRBV10-3; J: TRBJ2-1; D: -; size: -; DNA: TGTGCCATCAGTGAGTCGGTAGGCCCAGTGGATGAGCAGTTCTTC; CDR3: CAISESVGPVDEQFF
V: TRBV28; J: TRBJ2-1; D: TRBD2; size: -; DNA: TGTGCCAGCAGGGTCGGGGGGAACGGGTACAATGAGCAGTTCTTC; CDR3: CASRVGGNGYNEQFF
V: TRBV11-2; J: TRBJ2-7; D: -; size: few; DNA: TGTGCCAGCAGTTCCGGGACTCTCCAGTACTTC; CDR3: CASSSGTLQYF
V: TRBV6-5; J: TRBJ2-3; D: -; size: -; DNA: TGTGCCAGCAGTCCTGCTTCCTATGGGTATACGCAGTATTTT; CDR3: CASSPASYGYTQYF
V: TRBV2; J: TRBJ2-1; D: -; size: -; DNA: TGTGCCAGCACCGAAGGGGGCGGGGTCGATGAGCAGTTCTTC; CDR3: CASTEGGGVDEQFF
V: TRBV11-2; J: TRBJ2-5; D: -; size: -; DNA: TGTGCCAGCAGCTTAGTTTACTCCGAAGAGACCCAGTACTTC; CDR3: CASSLVYSEETQYF
V: TRBV11-2; J: TRBJ2-1; D: TRBD2; size: -; DNA: TGTGCCAGCAGCTTTCCCGCTAGCGGGGGGAGCTCCTACAATGAGCAGTTCTTC; CDR3: CASSFPASGGSSYNEQFF
V: TRBV18; J: TRBJ2-3; D: TRBD1; size: -; DNA: TGTGCCAGCTCGCGAAACAGGGGGACAGATACGCAGTATTTT; CDR3: CASSRNRGTDTQYF
V: TRBV12-3/TRBV12-4; J: TRBJ2-1; D: -; size: -; DNA: TGTGCCAGCAGCCTTTTTGGACTTTTCACCTACAATGAGCAGTTCTTC; CDR3: CASSLFGLFTYNEQFF
V: TRBV10-2; J: TRBJ2-3; D: TRBD2; size: few; DNA: TGCGCCAGCGCTCTAGCGGGGTTCAGCACAGATACGCAGTATTTT; CDR3: CASALAGFSTDTQYF
V: TRBV20-1; J: TRBJ2-1; D: TRBD2; size: many; DNA: TGCAGTGCTCCTCTGCCTAGCGGGGCATACAATGAGCAGTTCTTC; CDR3: CSAPLPSGAYNEQFF
V: TRBV29-1; J: TRBJ2-1; D: -; size: -; DNA: TGCAGCGTTGGGCTCAATGAGCAGTTCTTC; CDR3: CSVGLNEQFF
V: TRBV3-1; J: TRBJ1-4; D: -; size: -; DNA: TGTGCCAGCAGCCAAGGGCCCGAAAAACTGTTTTTT; CDR3: CASSQGPEKLFF
V: TRBV5-1; J: TRBJ2-7; D: -; size: once; DNA: TGCGCCAGCAGCTTGGCCACCGTCGAGCACGAGCAGTACTTC; CDR3: CASSLATVEHEQYF
V: TRBV27; J: TRBJ2-3; D: -; size: -; DNA: TGTGCCAGCAGTTCATTAGACCGAGTCACAGATACGCAGTATTTT; CDR3: CASSSLDRVTDTQYF
V: TRBV6-5; J: TRBJ1-1; D: -; size: once; DNA: TGTGCCAGCAGTCCCATCCCCGGAACTGGAGCTTTCTTT; CDR3: CASSPIPGTGAFF
V: TRBV9; J: TRBJ2-7; D: -; size: -; DNA: TGTGCCAGCAAGGAAGGTGGGGGTCGGAACGAGCAGTACTTC; CDR3: CASKEGGGRNEQYF
V: TRBV7-2; J: TRBJ1-1; D: -; size: -; DNA: TGTGCCAGCAGCCCCCACCCGGGGGGCACTGAAGCTTTCTTT; CDR3: CASSPHPGGTEAFF
V: TRBV14; J: TRBJ2-7; D: -; size: -; DNA: TGTGCCAGCAGCCAAGACTCGCAGCCCTACGAGCAGTACTTC; CDR3: CASSQDSQPYEQYF
V: TRBV9; J: TRBJ1-2; D: -; size: -; DNA: TGTGCCAGCAGCCCCCGAGCAGCGTCCTATGGCTACACCTTC; CDR3: CASSPRAASYGYTF
V: TRBV9; J: TRBJ2-5; D: -; size: many; DNA: TGTGCCAGCAGCGTAGGGGCAGGTAACCAAGAGACCCAGTACTTC; CDR3: CASSVGAGNQETQYF
V: TRBV27; J: TRBJ1-2; D: TRBD1; size: -; DNA: TGTGCCAGCAGTTTCCTCGGGGGAACAGGGGGGGTTAGCTACACCTTC; CDR3: CASSFLGGTGGVSYTF
V: TRBV20-1; J: TRBJ2-7; D: TRBD2; size: -; DNA: TGCAGTGCTAGAGATGAGTATCGCCCTAGCGGGGGTACCTACGAGCAGTACTTC; CDR3: CSARDEYRPSGGTYEQYF
V: TRBV19; J: TRBJ1-2; D: -; size: few; DNA: TGTGCCAGTAGCCTAGCTGGGCTGTTCTATGGCTACACCTTC; CDR3: CASSLAGLFYGYTF
V: TRBV29-1; J: TRBJ1-4; D: -; size: -; DNA: TGCAGCGTTGGAGTCGACACAACTAATGAAAAACTGTTTTTT; CDR3: CSVGVDTTNEKLFF
V: TRBV29-1; J: TRBJ2-1; D: TRBD2; size: many; DNA: TGCAGCGTTGAAGGGGGGGGTGAGCAGTTCTTC; CDR3: CSVEGGGEQFF
V: TRBV7-9; J: TRBJ1-1; D: TRBD1; size: -; DNA: TGTGCCAGCAGCTCAACAGGGGGCAGGAACACTGAAGCTTTCTTT; CDR3: CASSSTGGRNTEAFF
V: TRBV4-1; J: TRBJ1-5; D: -; size: once; DNA: TGCGCCAGCAGCCAAGACCGGGCCGGTATTAGCAATCAGCCCCAGCATTTT; CDR3: CASSQDRAGISNQPQHF
V: TRBV29-1; J: TRBJ1-1; D: -; size: few; DNA: TGCAGCGTCCGGGGGAACACTGAAGCTTTCTTT; CDR3: CSVRGNTEAFF
V: TRBV20-1; J: TRBJ2-7; D: -; size: -; DNA: TGCAGTGCTAGACCCCGCCACCTCGGAGCCCTTTTGGGCGAGCAGTACTTC; CDR3: CSARPRHLGALLGEQYF
V: TRBV6-4; J: TRBJ2-1; D: -; size: few; DNA: TGTGCCAGCAGTGACGGCAGGGTAGGCAATGAGCAGTTCTTC; CDR3: CASSDGRVGNEQFF
V: TRBV13; J: TRBJ2-1; D: -; size: -; DNA: TGTGCCAGCAGCCCGCCGGCCGAGCAGGAGCAGTTCTTC; CDR3: CASSPPAEQEQFF
V: TRBV9; J: TRBJ1-6; D: -; size: -; DNA: TGTGCCAGCAGCGCGGGCCCTCGAAGGGGGGGGTCCTATAATTCACCCCTCCACTTT; CDR3: CASSAGPRRGGSYNSPLHF
V: TRBV29-1; J: TRBJ2-3; D: TRBD2; size: few; DNA: TGCAGCGTTGAGTCTAGCGGGAGGGATACGCAGTATTTT; CDR3: CSVESSGRDTQYF
V: TRBV4-1; J: TRBJ2-1; D: TRBD2; size: -; DNA: TGCGCCAGCAGCCAAGATCTCGGGCGGGGGGCCTACAATGAGCAGTTCTTC; CDR3: CASSQDLGRGAYNEQFF
V: TRBV7-2; J: TRBJ2-3; D: TRBD2; size: many; DNA: TGTGCCAGCAGCTGGACCGGGACTAGCGGTATAGGGGATACGCAGTATTTT; CDR3: CASSWTGTSGIGDTQYF
V: TRBV18; J: TRBJ1-2; D: TRBD1; size: few; DNA: TGTGCCAGCTCATGGGACAGGGATGGTTACACCTTC; CDR3: CASSWDRDGYTF
V: TRBV29-1; J: TRBJ1-1; D: -; size: -; DNA: TGCAGCGTTGAAGATCCTGGGGGGCGCACTGAAGCTTTCTTT; CDR3: CSVEDPGGRTEAFF
V: TRBV10-1; J: TRBJ2-5; D: -; size: -; DNA: TGCGCCAGCAGCGAGGCAGGGGAGAAGGAGACCCAGTACTTC; CDR3: CASSEAGEKETQYF